These 28 T cell receptor beta chains were sequenced from one sample in a study of response to subunit inactivated influenza vaccine (dated by TCRdb to 2016 to 2018). Receptor libraries were prepared by RT-PCR. For sequencing, an Illumina HiSeq 2500 was employed. Starting from the raw public reads, TCRdb applied fastp trimming at Q25, assembled clones with MiXCR and retained in-frame beta chains. Entries are consolidated by CDR3 protein sequence, retaining the most common genes and DNA. This sample has hundreds of thousands of distinct CDR3 sequences in its table, and about 15% of those were observed once. The top ten clones comprise around a tenth of the sample. This sample comprised PBMCs from blood, obtained 12 days after vaccination. These receptors came from a man aged 50 or older who received an inactivated influenza vaccine. Donor details come from another sample of the same person, matched by shared clones.

This clonotype was seen only a few times. J is TRBJ2-7 and V is TRBV12-3 or TRBV12-4; 9 bases agree with TRBD1. The CDR3 loop spans 15 amino acids. V lost 7 bases, J lost 1 base, and 8 bases stayed unmatched. The CDR3 sequence: CASTGDREVSYEQYF. CDR3 DNA sequence: TGTGCCAGCACCGGGGACAGGGAAGTTTCCTACGAGCAGTACTTC.

This chain uses TRBV5-1 with TRBJ2-7, with 9 bases aligning to TRBD1. The CDR3 consists of 16 residues. Unmatched junction bases numbered 8, after V lost 4 bases and J lost 0 bases. CDR1 and CDR2 from the germline V gene are SGHRS and YFSETQ. The CDR3 DNA sequence: TGCGCCAGCAGCCCTTCGGGACAGGGATTCTCCTACGAGCAGTACTTC. Protein sequence: CASSPSGQGFSYEQYF.

The chain combines TRBV5-5 with TRBJ2-1; TRBD2 matches 9 bases. With V trimmed by 0 bases and J by 2 bases, 0 bases remained unmatched. The CDR3 consists of 15 residues. CDR1 is SGHKS, CDR2 YYEKEE, per germline (reference sequence). CDR3 residues: CASSLASGTYNEQFF. In DNA form, the CDR3 reads TGTGCCAGCAGCTTGGCTAGCGGGACCTACAATGAGCAGTTCTTC. The full variable domain, completed using reference TRBV5-5 and TRBJ2-1, is DAGVTQSPTHLIKTRGQQVTLRCSPISGHKSVSWYQQVLGQGPQFIFQYYEKEERGRGNFPDRFSARQFPNYSSELNVNALLLGDSALYLCASSLASGTYNEQFFGPGTRLTVL.

This clonotype was picked up many times. The chain recombines TRBV4-1 with TRBJ2-7; the match to TRBD2 covers 8 bases. There are 19 residues in the CDR3. With 3 bases clipped from V and 4 bases from J, the junction kept 20 bases outside the gene matches. The germline V gene encodes CDR1 MGHRA and CDR2 YSYEKL. The CDR3 DNA is TGCGCCAGCAGCCATTTACTAGCGGACCCAAGAAGAGGGGTTTACGAGCAGTACTTC. It specifies CASSHLLADPRRGVYEQYF.

The chain has TRBV5-5 and TRBJ2-3; 7 positions match TRBD1. V shed 0 bases and J 2 bases; nucleotides not matched to a gene: 3. CDR3 length: 15 residues. Looked up from germline, CDR1 is SGHKS and CDR2 is YYEKEE (reference sequence). CDR3 DNA sequence: TGTGCCAGCAGCTTGGGGACAGGAACCACAGATACGCAGTATTTT. Protein sequence: CASSLGTGTTDTQYF.

CDR3 in DNA: TGCAGTGCTAGCTTAATGATCTACGAGCAGTACTTC. Translating it yields CSASLMIYEQYF. The chain combines TRBV20-1 with TRBJ2-7, with D uncertain. The CDR3 has 12 residues. V was shortened by 3 bases and J by 3 bases, with 9 bases between the two germline ends. The germline CDR1 and CDR2 sequences are DFQATT and SNEGSKA (reference sequence).

The chain employs TRBV5-4 and TRBJ1-1; 9 bases are shared with TRBD1. The CDR3 is 16 amino acids. Germline V CDR1 and CDR2: SGHNT, YYREEE (reference sequence). The V segment lost 4 bases and the J segment 0 bases; nucleotides outside the gene matches: 7. CDR3 bases: TGTGCCAGCAGCGCCGGGACAGGGAGGGTGAACACTGAAGCTTTCTTT. This codes for CASSAGTGRVNTEAFF.

There are a few counts of this clonotype. This chain joins TRBV7-2 and TRBJ2-2; 7 bases are shared with TRBD1. The length of the CDR3 is 14 residues. CDR1 is SGHTA, CDR2 FQGNSA, per germline. V was pared by 4 bases and J by 5 bases, with 4 bases of the junction left unmatched. DNA of the CDR3: TGTGCCAGCAGCTGGGGACAGTTGACCGGGGAGCTGTTTTTT. Translating gives CASSWGQLTGELFF. Combining the CDR3 with reference TRBV7-2 and TRBJ2-2 gives the whole variable domain GAGVSQSPSNKVTEKGKDVELRCDPISGHTALYWYRQSLGQGLEFLIYFQGNSAPDKSGLPSDRFSAERTGGSVSTLTIQRTQQEDSAVYLCASSWGQLTGELFFGEGSRLTVL.

This clonotype appeared a few times. The chain links TRBV4-1 to TRBJ1-5; a weak D match, TRBD1 (6 bases). Trimming left V 0 bases short and J 6 bases short, with 15 bases between. The CDR3 consists of 16 residues. The germline V gene encodes CDR1 MGHRA and CDR2 YSYEKL. DNA for the CDR3: TGCGCCAGCAGCCAAGAACAGGGTGCGGCTTCTCAGCCCCAGCATTTT. It translates to CASSQEQGAASQPQHF.

The CDR3 region has the DNA TGTGCCAGCAGTTACCAACTGAACACCGGGGAGCTGTTTTTT. It yields the protein CASSYQLNTGELFF. The chain employs TRBV6-5 and TRBJ2-2; no reliable D call. Germline CDR1 MNHEY, CDR2 SVGAGI. The V and J ends lost 2 bases and 1 base respectively, with 5 bases between them. The CDR3 totals 14 residues.

The V call is TRBV10-3, the J call TRBJ1-1; the D gene is possibly TRBD1 (5 bases). The CDR3 extends over 14 amino acids. Per the germline V gene, CDR1 is ENHRY and CDR2 is SYGVKD. Trimming took off 6 bases at V and 3 bases at J, with 14 bases between the two ends. DNA for the CDR3: TGTGCCATCAGGGGGGGGAGTGATTACACTGAAGCTTTCTTT. It is translated as CAIRGGSDYTEAFF.

The sample holds a few counts of this clonotype. The chain has TRBV28 and TRBJ2-1; 8 nucleotides align to TRBD2. The ends lost 8 bases at V and 6 bases at J; junction bases unmatched: 9. This CDR3 spans 14 amino acids. CDR1 is MDHEN, CDR2 SYDVKM, per germline. This CDR3 reads CASVPSGLLNEQFF. DNA of the CDR3: TGTGCCAGCGTCCCTAGCGGGCTGCTCAATGAGCAGTTCTTC. Variable domain in full (rest from reference TRBV28 and TRBJ2-1): DVKVTQSSRYLVKRTGEKVFLECVQDMDHENMFWYRQDPGLGLRLIYFSYDVKMKEKGDIPEGYSVSREKKERFSLILESASTNQTSMYLCASVPSGLLNEQFFGPGTRLTVL.

This chain joins TRBV3-1 and TRBJ2-2; 7 bases align to TRBD1. Germline V CDR1 and CDR2: LGHDT, YNNKEL (reference sequence). This CDR3 contains 17 residues. Unmatched junction bases numbered 9, after V lost 1 base and J lost 4 bases. In nucleotides, the CDR3 is TGTGCCAGCAGCCAAGTCACACAGGGGACCCCCACCGGGGAGCTGTTTTTT. Amino acids: CASSQVTQGTPTGELFF.

This clonotype was found a few times. The chain couples TRBV7-9 to TRBJ2-7; D not certain. Trimming removed 5 bases at V and 2 bases at J, with 16 bases between. There are 15 residues in the CDR3. In germline, CDR1 is SEHNR, CDR2 FQNEAQ (reference sequence). The DNA of the CDR3 is TGTGCCAGCAGCCCCTCTTGGCAGGCTACCTACGAGCAGTACTTC. It encodes CASSPSWQATYEQYF.

The rearrangement uses TRBV5-6 and TRBJ1-2; tentative D call: TRBD1 (6 bases). The CDR3 runs to 13 residues. Trimming shortened V by 3 bases and J by 4 bases, and 10 bases separated the two germline ends. CDR1 and CDR2 (germline): SGHDT, YYEEEE. Written as DNA, the CDR3 is TGTGCCAGCAGCTCAATGGACAGCTATGGCTACACCTTC. Amino acids: CASSSMDSYGYTF.

This clonotype has at least ten counts. The J gene is TRBJ2-1, the V gene TRBV4-2; 8 nucleotides align to TRBD1. Germline CDR1 is LGHNA and CDR2 is YNFKEQ. J was trimmed by 7 bases and V by 3 bases; bases with no gene match: 5. The CDR3 has 14 amino acids. The chain's CDR3 is CASSQAQGGNEQFF. The CDR3 DNA reads TGTGCCAGCAGCCAGGCACAGGGGGGAAATGAGCAGTTCTTC.

This clonotype was picked up a small number of times. The chain carries TRBV4-2 and TRBJ2-3; no clear D gene. The germline gives CDR1 LGHNA, CDR2 YNFKEQ. Trimming left V 0 bases short and J 5 bases short, with 3 bases between. The CDR3 totals 12 residues. The CDR3 sequence is CASSQDKDTQYF. As DNA, the CDR3 is TGTGCCAGCAGCCAAGACAAAGATACGCAGTATTTT.

This clonotype was seen many times. The rearrangement links TRBV18 to TRBJ2-1, with unresolved D. The CDR3 runs 12 residues. The germline gives CDR1 KGHSH, CDR2 LQKENI. Trimming took 3 bases from V and 7 from J, leaving 7 bases between them. The CDR3 DNA follows: TGTGCCAGCTCACCGATGGGGAATGAGCAGTTCTTC. Its translation is CASSPMGNEQFF.

The rearrangement uses TRBV27 and TRBJ2-7; D not certain. This CDR3 contains 14 residues. The V end was cut by 2 bases, the J end by 6 bases, with 14 bases between. Germline V gives CDR1 MNHEY, CDR2 SMNVEV (reference sequence). The CDR3 here is CASSLEYPVGEQYF. DNA for the CDR3: TGTGCCAGCAGTTTAGAATATCCAGTGGGCGAGCAGTACTTC.

This clonotype was recorded at least ten times. The V gene is TRBV20-1, the J gene TRBJ1-1; D is perhaps TRBD1 (6 bases). Per germline, CDR1 DFQATT and CDR2 SNEGSKA (reference sequence). Trimming removed 3 bases at V and 2 bases at J, with 10 bases between. The CDR3 sequence is 13 residues long. The CDR3 DNA follows: TGCAGTGCTAGGACAGGACTTAACACTGAAGCTTTCTTT. The encoded protein is CSARTGLNTEAFF.

The rearrangement links TRBV27 to TRBJ2-7; D not certain. The end of the DNA aligns better with TRBJ2-1, so the J call may be wrong. CDR1 MNHEY and CDR2 SMNVEV come from the germline V gene (reference sequence). The CDR3 has 15 amino acids. CDR3 protein: CASSLTFAVSYEQFF. The CDR3 nucleotides are TGTGCCAGCAGTTTAACTTTTGCGGTTTCCTACGAGCAGTTCTTC.

This clonotype was detected a few times. This sequence joins TRBV5-1 and TRBJ2-1, with TRBD2 matching 9 bases. This CDR3 is built from 16 residues. Trimming at V came to 4 bases and at J to 10 bases, leaving 15 bases not matched to a gene. CDR1 and CDR2 (germline): SGHRS, YFSETQ. CDR3 coding DNA: TGCGCCAGCAGCCCCAGGACTAGCGAGTCGGGCATGGAGCAGTTCTTC. Translation gives CASSPRTSESGMEQFF.

The CDR3 sequence: CAWSKGQGRYQETQYF. CDR3 nucleotide sequence: TGTGCCTGGAGTAAAGGACAGGGACGGTACCAAGAGACCCAGTACTTC. The J gene is TRBJ2-5, the V gene TRBV30, with 8 nucleotides matching TRBD1. From germline, CDR1 is GTSNPN and CDR2 SVGIG (reference sequence). The CDR3 has 16 amino acids. Trimming removed 2 bases from V and 0 bases from J; junction bases left unmatched: 8.

This clonotype was found a few times. The chain joins TRBV11-1 to TRBJ2-7; TRBD2 aligns across 7 bases. This CDR3 comprises 19 residues. The ends lost 0 bases at V and 2 bases at J; junction bases unmatched: 16. Germline V gene data show CDR1 as SGHAT and CDR2 as FQDESV (reference sequence). The CDR3 region has the DNA TGTGCCAGCAGCTTAGCGGGGAGGGCGGAACAGCGGATCACCTACGAGCAGTACTTC. Its protein is CASSLAGRAEQRITYEQYF.

The chain recombines TRBV28 with TRBJ2-7, with 9 bases matching TRBD2. In germline, CDR1 is MDHEN, CDR2 SYDVKM. Losses at the gene ends were 3 bases for V and 1 base for J; bases not matched to a gene: 10. The CDR3 consists of 17 residues. The CDR3 here is CASSLTLAGENSYEQYF. The CDR3 DNA reads TGTGCCAGCAGTTTGACCTTAGCGGGAGAGAATTCCTACGAGCAGTACTTC.

The gene calls are TRBV9 and TRBJ2-5; maybe TRBD1 (5 bases). Germline V gene sequence: CDR1 SGDLS, CDR2 YYNGEE. V was shortened by 0 bases and J by 2 bases, with 8 bases between the two germline ends. CDR3 length: 14 residues. CDR3 coding DNA: TGTGCCAGCAGCGTAGAGGACACTCAAGAGACCCAGTACTTC. The encoded protein is CASSVEDTQETQYF. Full variable domain (outside the CDR3, taken from reference TRBV9 and TRBJ2-5): DSGVTQTPKHLITATGQRVTLRCSPRSGDLSVYWYQQSLDQGLQFLIQYYNGEERAKGNILERFSAQQFPDLHSELNLSSLELGDSALYFCASSVEDTQETQYFGPGTRLLVL.

This rearrangement joins TRBV30 to TRBJ1-2; weak D call: TRBD1 (5 bases). This CDR3 has 15 amino acids. Per the germline V gene, CDR1 is GTSNPN and CDR2 is SVGIG (reference sequence). Trimming removed 6 bases at V and 5 bases at J, with 22 bases between. The CDR3 loop reads CACPPSGGSDYGYTF. CDR3 sequence (DNA): TGTGCCTGTCCGCCTAGCGGGGGTAGCGATTATGGCTACACCTTC.

In its sample, this clonotype was seen a few times. The CDR3 reads CSVDISRGDTQYF. The CDR3 bases are TGCAGCGTGGACATTTCCCGGGGAGATACGCAGTATTTT. This chain connects TRBV29-1 to TRBJ2-3, with D tentatively TRBD1 or TRBD2 (5 bases each). V lost 6 bases to trimming and J lost 5 bases, with 15 bases between them. CDR3 length equals 13 residues. CDR1 is SQVTM and CDR2 is ANQGSEA in the germline V gene.